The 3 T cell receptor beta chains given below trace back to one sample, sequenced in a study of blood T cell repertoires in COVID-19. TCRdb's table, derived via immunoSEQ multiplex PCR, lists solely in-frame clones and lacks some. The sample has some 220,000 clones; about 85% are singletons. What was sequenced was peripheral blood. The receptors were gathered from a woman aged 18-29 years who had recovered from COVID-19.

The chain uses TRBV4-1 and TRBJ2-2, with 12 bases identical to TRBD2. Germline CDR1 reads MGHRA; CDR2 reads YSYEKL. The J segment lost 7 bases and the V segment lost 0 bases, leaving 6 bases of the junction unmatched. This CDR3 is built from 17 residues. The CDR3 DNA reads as TGCGCCAGCAGCCAAGATAGACTAGCGGGAGTCCTCGGGGAGCTGTTTTTT. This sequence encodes CASSQDRLAGVLGELFF.

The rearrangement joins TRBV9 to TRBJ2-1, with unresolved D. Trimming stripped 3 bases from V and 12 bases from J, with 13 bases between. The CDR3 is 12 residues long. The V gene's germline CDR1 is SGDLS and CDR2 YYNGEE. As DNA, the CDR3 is TGTGCCAGCAGCGCTTTCAATGAGCGGCAGTTCTTC. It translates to CASSAFNERQFF.

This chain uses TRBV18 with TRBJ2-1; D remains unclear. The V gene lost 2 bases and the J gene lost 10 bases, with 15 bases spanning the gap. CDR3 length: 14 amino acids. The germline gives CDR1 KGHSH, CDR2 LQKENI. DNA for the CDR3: TGTGCCAGCTCACCAATTCAGAGCCATAGCGAGCAGTTCTTC. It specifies CASSPIQSHSEQFF.